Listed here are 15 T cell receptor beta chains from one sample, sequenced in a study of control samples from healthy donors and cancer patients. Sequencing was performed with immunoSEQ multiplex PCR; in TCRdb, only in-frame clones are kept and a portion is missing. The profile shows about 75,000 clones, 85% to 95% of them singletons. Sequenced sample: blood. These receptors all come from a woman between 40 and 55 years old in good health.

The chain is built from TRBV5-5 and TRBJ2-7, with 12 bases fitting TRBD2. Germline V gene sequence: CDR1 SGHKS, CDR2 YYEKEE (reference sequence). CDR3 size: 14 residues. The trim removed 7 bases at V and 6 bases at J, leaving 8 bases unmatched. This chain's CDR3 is CASAQTSGGREQYF. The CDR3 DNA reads TGTGCCAGCGCCCAGACTAGCGGGGGCCGCGAGCAGTACTTC.

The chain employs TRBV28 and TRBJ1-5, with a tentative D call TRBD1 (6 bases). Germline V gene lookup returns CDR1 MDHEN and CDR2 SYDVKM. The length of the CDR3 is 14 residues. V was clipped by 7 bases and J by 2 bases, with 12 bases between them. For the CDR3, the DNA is TGTGCCAGCACGCAGGGGTTTGGCAATCAGCCCCAGCATTTT. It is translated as CASTQGFGNQPQHF.

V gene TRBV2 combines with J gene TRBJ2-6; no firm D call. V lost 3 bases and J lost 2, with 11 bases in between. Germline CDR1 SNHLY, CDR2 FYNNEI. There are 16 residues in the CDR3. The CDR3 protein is CASSDVTLAGANVLTF. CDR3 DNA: TGTGCCAGCAGTGACGTCACTTTGGCTGGGGCCAACGTCCTGACTTTC. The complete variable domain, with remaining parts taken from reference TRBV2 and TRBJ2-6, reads EPEVTQTPSHQVTQMGQEVILRCVPISNHLYFYWYRQILGQKVEFLVSFYNNEISEKSEIFDDQFSVERPDGSNFTLKIRSTKLEDSAMYFCASSDVTLAGANVLTFGAGSRLTVL.

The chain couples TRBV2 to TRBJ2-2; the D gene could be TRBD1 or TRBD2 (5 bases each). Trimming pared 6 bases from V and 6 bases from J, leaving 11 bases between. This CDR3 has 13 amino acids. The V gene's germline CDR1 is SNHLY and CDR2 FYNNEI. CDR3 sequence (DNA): TGTGCCAGCAGACCGGGGCCGTCCGGGGAGCTGTTTTTT. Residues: CASRPGPSGELFF.

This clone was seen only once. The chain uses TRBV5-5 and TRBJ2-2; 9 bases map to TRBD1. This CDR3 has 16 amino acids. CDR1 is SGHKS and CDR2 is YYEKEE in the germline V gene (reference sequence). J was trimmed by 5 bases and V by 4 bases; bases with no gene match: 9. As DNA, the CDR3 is TGTGCCAGCAGCGGTGAGGACAGGGGAGGGACCGGGGAGCTGTTTTTT. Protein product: CASSGEDRGGTGELFF.

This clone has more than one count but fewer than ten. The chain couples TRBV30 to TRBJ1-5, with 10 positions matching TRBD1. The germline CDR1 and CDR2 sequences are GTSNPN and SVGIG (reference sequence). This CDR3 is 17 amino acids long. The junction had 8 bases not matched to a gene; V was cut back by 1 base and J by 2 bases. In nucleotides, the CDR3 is TGTGCCTGGAGTGACGGACAGGGGGTTTATCGCAATCAGCCCCAGCATTTT. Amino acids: CAWSDGQGVYRNQPQHF. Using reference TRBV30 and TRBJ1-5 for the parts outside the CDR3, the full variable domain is SQTIHQWPATLVQPVGSPLSLECTVEGTSNPNLYWYRQAAGRGLQLLFYSVGIGQISSEVPQNLSASRPQDRQFILSSKKLLLSDSGFYLCAWSDGQGVYRNQPQHFGDGTRLSIL.

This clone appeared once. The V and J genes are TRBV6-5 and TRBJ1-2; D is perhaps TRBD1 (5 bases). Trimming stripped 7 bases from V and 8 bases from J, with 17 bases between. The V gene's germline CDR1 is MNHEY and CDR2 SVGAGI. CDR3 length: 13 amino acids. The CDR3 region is CASTRSGGDGYTF. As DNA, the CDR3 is TGTGCCAGCACCCGATCGGGCGGGGACGGCTACACCTTC.

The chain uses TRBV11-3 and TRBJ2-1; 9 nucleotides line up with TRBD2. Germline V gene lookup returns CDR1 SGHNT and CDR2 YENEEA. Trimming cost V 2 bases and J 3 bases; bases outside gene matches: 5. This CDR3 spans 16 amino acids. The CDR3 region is CASSLQTSGFYNEQFF. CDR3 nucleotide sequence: TGTGCCAGCAGCTTACAGACTAGCGGATTCTACAATGAGCAGTTCTTC.

CDR3 DNA sequence: TGTGCCAGCAGGCGTCCCGGGACAGGGAGGACTGAAGCTTTCTTT. Translated, it gives CASRRPGTGRTEAFF. This chain joins TRBV6-5 and TRBJ1-1; 9 positions match TRBD1. Germline lookup yields CDR1 MNHEY and CDR2 SVGAGI. This CDR3 is built from 15 residues. V dropped 6 bases and J dropped 5; count of bases not matched to a gene: 10.

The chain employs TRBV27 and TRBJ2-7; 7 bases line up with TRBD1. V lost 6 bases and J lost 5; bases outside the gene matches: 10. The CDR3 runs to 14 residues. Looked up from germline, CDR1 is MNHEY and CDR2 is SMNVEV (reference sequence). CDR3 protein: CASRTYPDRDEQYF. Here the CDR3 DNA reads TGTGCCAGCAGGACATACCCCGACAGGGACGAGCAGTACTTC.

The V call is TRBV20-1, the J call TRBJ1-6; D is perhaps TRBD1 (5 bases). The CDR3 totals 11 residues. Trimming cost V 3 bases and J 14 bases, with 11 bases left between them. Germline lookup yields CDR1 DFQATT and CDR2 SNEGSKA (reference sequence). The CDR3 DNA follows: TGCAGTGCTAGCAGACAGCTCTCCCTCCACTTT. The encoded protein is CSASRQLSLHF.

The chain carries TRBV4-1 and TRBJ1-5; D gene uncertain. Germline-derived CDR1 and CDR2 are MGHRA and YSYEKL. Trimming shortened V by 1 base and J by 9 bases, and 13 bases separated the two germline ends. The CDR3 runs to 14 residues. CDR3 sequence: CASSQGVEEGPQHF. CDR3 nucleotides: TGCGCCAGCAGCCAAGGGGTAGAGGAGGGGCCCCAGCATTTT.

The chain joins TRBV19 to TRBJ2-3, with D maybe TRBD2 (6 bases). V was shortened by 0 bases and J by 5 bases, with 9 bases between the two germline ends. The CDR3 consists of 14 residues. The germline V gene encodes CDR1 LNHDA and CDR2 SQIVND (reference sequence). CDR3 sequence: CASSIETAGDTQYF. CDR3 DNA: TGTGCCAGTAGTATAGAAACAGCGGGAGATACGCAGTATTTT.

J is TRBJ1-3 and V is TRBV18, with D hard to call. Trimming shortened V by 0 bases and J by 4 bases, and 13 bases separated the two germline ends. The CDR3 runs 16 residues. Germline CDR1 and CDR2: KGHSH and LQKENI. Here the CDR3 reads CASSPPGIQIGNTIYF. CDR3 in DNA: TGTGCCAGCTCACCACCGGGCATACAGATAGGAAACACCATATATTTT.

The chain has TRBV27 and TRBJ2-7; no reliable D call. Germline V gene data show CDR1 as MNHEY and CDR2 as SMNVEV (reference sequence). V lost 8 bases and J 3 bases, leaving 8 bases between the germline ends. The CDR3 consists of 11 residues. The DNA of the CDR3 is TGTGCCAGCCGGTCGTACTACGAGCAGTACTTC. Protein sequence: CASRSYYEQYF.